This TCR beta chain was found in a study of blood T cell repertoires in COVID-19. Study as a whole: T cells, B-cell-depleted T cells, or PBMCs supplied cDNA or gDNA.

V lost 7 bases and J lost 2, with 8 bases in between. Per the germline V gene, CDR1 is SQVTM and CDR2 is ANQGSEA. The CDR3 is 11 residues long. The method was immunoSEQ multiplex PCR; TCRdb's version includes in-frame clones alone and lacks a portion of them. The top ten hold around 11% of the sample, which has roughly 180,000 clones, approximately 85% seen once. The chain has TRBV29-1 and TRBJ1-2; tentative D call: TRBD1 (5 bases). Sequencing was done on a sample of PBMCs or T cells enriched from blood (not recorded which). The sequence was obtained from a man in his forties or fifties who had recovered from COVID-19. The CDR3 nucleotides read TGCAGCGCCTCAGGGAACTATGGCTACACCTTC. This translates into CSASGNYGYTF.